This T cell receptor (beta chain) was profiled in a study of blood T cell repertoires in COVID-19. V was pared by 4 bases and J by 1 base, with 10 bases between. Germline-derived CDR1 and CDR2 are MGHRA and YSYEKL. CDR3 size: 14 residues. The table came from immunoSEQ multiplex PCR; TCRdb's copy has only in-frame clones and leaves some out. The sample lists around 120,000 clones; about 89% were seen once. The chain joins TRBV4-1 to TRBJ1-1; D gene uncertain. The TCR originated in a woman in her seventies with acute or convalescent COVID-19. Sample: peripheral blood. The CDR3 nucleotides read TGCGCCAGCAGCCGTCTTCTCTCGAACACTGAAGCTTTCTTT. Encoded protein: CASSRLLSNTEAFF.